These T cell receptor beta chains were read from a single sample in a study of blood T cells in healthy people across ages. TCRdb ran MiXCR on the 5' RACE reads and lists one entry per CDR3 protein. The table records about 930,000 distinct CDR3 sequences, 25% to 30% of them present only once. The sample was also linked to a second study, of T cells of mothers and their children.

The specimen sequenced was blood. Receptors were obtained from a woman aged 40-49 years in good health. The CDR3 runs from the conserved cysteine through the conserved F or W. The D gene is left open where the match is weak. Clone size is stated in some rows and not others, as once, few, many or a class when expanded.

clone size: few
D gene: NA
V gene: TRBV28
J gene: TRBJ2-1
CDR3 DNA: TGTGCCAGCAGTTATCAGGTTTTGCGCGGGGAGCAGTTCTTC
CDR3 protein: CASSYQVLRGEQFF

clone size: few
D gene: NA
V gene: TRBV7-2
J gene: TRBJ2-7
CDR3 DNA: TGTGCCGGCAGCTTAGTATGGACTGGATACGAGCAGTACTTC
CDR3 protein: CAGSLVWTGYEQYF

clone size: many
D gene: NA
V gene: TRBV13
J gene: TRBJ2-7
CDR3 DNA: TGTGCCAGCAGCCCAGGGTCGGTCTCCTCCTACGAGCAGTACTTC
CDR3 protein: CASSPGSVSSYEQYF

clone size: NA
D gene: NA
V gene: TRBV5-6
J gene: TRBJ1-5
CDR3 DNA: TGTGCCAGCAGCTCCCTCGGGGCGAGGAGCAATCAGCCCCAGCATTTT
CDR3 protein: CASSSLGARSNQPQHF

clone size: few
D gene: NA
V gene: TRBV28
J gene: TRBJ2-1
CDR3 DNA: TGTGCCAGCAGTTTAGGGCTAGCCCTCAATGAGCAGTTCTTC
CDR3 protein: CASSLGLALNEQFF

clone size: NA
D gene: NA
V gene: TRBV4-2
J gene: TRBJ2-5
CDR3 DNA: TGTGCCAGCAGCCAAGATTTGGTTCTAGCGCAGTACCAAGAGACCCAGTACTTC
CDR3 protein: CASSQDLVLAQYQETQYF

clone size: NA
D gene: NA
V gene: TRBV18
J gene: TRBJ1-2
CDR3 DNA: TGTGCCAGCTCACCTCTTGCCGCCGGGGATGGCTACACCTTC
CDR3 protein: CASSPLAAGDGYTF

clone size: few
D gene: NA
V gene: TRBV12-3/TRBV12-4
J gene: TRBJ2-3
CDR3 DNA: TGTGCCAGCAGTTTATCAGGGGTAGGGGTAGATACGCAGTATTTT
CDR3 protein: CASSLSGVGVDTQYF

clone size: many
D gene: TRBD1
V gene: TRBV7-2
J gene: TRBJ2-5
CDR3 DNA: TGTGCCAGCATCCAGACAGGGACCTGGGGAGAGACCCAGTACTTC
CDR3 protein: CASIQTGTWGETQYF

clone size: few
D gene: NA
V gene: TRBV20-1
J gene: TRBJ1-2
CDR3 DNA: TGCAGTGCTAGATCCCGGAGATATCCTGGATATGGCTACACCTTC
CDR3 protein: CSARSRRYPGYGYTF

clone size: NA
D gene: NA
V gene: TRBV4-2
J gene: TRBJ2-3
CDR3 DNA: TGTGCCAGCAGCCAAGATCAGGTCCGCTCCAATTCGGGCCCGAGTGGGACCCATACGCAGTATTTT
CDR3 protein: CASSQDQVRSNSGPSGTHTQYF

clone size: NA
D gene: TRBD2
V gene: TRBV4-2
J gene: TRBJ2-6
CDR3 DNA: TGTGCCAGCAGCCAAGATCTCAGCGGGGGGGCCTTTTGGGCTGGGGCCAACGTCCTGACTTTC
CDR3 protein: CASSQDLSGGAFWAGANVLTF

clone size: many
D gene: TRBD2
V gene: TRBV28
J gene: TRBJ2-5
CDR3 DNA: TGTGCCAGCAGTTTGGGTAGCGGGGGGAAGACCCAGTACTTC
CDR3 protein: CASSLGSGGKTQYF

clone size: many
D gene: TRBD2
V gene: TRBV20-1
J gene: TRBJ2-3
CDR3 DNA: TGCAGTGCTAGAGGCGCCACCGGGGGGGAAACGCAGTATTTT
CDR3 protein: CSARGATGGETQYF

clone size: NA
D gene: TRBD2
V gene: TRBV29-1
J gene: TRBJ2-1
CDR3 DNA: TGCAGCTCCCCGACTAGCGGGTCCTCCTACAATGAGCAGTTCTTC
CDR3 protein: CSSPTSGSSYNEQFF

clone size: few
D gene: NA
V gene: TRBV18
J gene: TRBJ2-1
CDR3 DNA: TGTGCCAGCTCACGGACCCGGGACCAGACCTACAATGAGCAGTTCTTC
CDR3 protein: CASSRTRDQTYNEQFF

clone size: NA
D gene: NA
V gene: TRBV11-1
J gene: TRBJ1-1
CDR3 DNA: TGTGCCAGCAGCTTAGGACCGGGGGGCCGGAACACTGAAGCTTTCTTT
CDR3 protein: CASSLGPGGRNTEAFF

clone size: few
D gene: TRBD1
V gene: TRBV7-3
J gene: TRBJ2-2
CDR3 DNA: TGTGCCAGCAGCCTCGGGACAGGGATTACCGGGGAGCTGTTTTTT
CDR3 protein: CASSLGTGITGELFF

clone size: NA
D gene: TRBD1
V gene: TRBV24-1
J gene: TRBJ1-1
CDR3 DNA: TGTGCCACCAGTGATTCTCAGGGGGCGGCTTTAGGGTACACTGAAGCTTTCTTT
CDR3 protein: CATSDSQGAALGYTEAFF

clone size: NA
D gene: TRBD1
V gene: TRBV4-1
J gene: TRBJ1-5
CDR3 DNA: TGCGCCAGCAGCCCCGAGACAGGGTTGAGAGATCAGCCCCAGCATTTT
CDR3 protein: CASSPETGLRDQPQHF

clone size: NA
D gene: TRBD2
V gene: TRBV7-2
J gene: TRBJ2-1
CDR3 DNA: TGTGCCAGCAGCTTAGGAGGAACTAGCGGGGGGTACAATGAGCAGTTCTTC
CDR3 protein: CASSLGGTSGGYNEQFF

clone size: NA
D gene: TRBD1
V gene: TRBV19
J gene: TRBJ1-2
CDR3 DNA: TGTGCCAGCACACTCTCCGGGACAGGGTTTCCTGGCTACACCTTC
CDR3 protein: CASTLSGTGFPGYTF

clone size: once
D gene: TRBD1
V gene: TRBV11-2
J gene: TRBJ1-3
CDR3 DNA: TGTGCCAGCAGCTCCAGGGGGCGGGAAAACACCATATATTTT
CDR3 protein: CASSSRGRENTIYF

clone size: NA
D gene: NA
V gene: TRBV28
J gene: TRBJ1-2
CDR3 DNA: TGTGCCAGCAGTCCACGGGTCAGGGGAGGCCCGGTCTATGGCTACACCTTC
CDR3 protein: CASSPRVRGGPVYGYTF

clone size: few
D gene: NA
V gene: TRBV9
J gene: TRBJ1-2
CDR3 DNA: TGTGCCAGCAGCTCAAACCAGAACTATGGCTACACCTTC
CDR3 protein: CASSSNQNYGYTF

clone size: many
D gene: NA
V gene: TRBV28
J gene: TRBJ2-7
CDR3 DNA: TGTGCCAGCAGTCTCTATCGCGAGCAGTACTTC
CDR3 protein: CASSLYREQYF

clone size: few
D gene: NA
V gene: TRBV29-1
J gene: TRBJ2-7
CDR3 DNA: TGCAGCGTTGGAGGGGGCGGGGGATCCTACGAGCAGTACTTC
CDR3 protein: CSVGGGGGSYEQYF

clone size: NA
D gene: NA
V gene: TRBV6-2/TRBV6-3
J gene: TRBJ2-7
CDR3 DNA: TGTGCCAGCAGTTACAGGAGACAGGTGACCTACGAGCAGTACTTC
CDR3 protein: CASSYRRQVTYEQYF

clone size: NA
D gene: NA
V gene: TRBV12-3/TRBV12-4
J gene: TRBJ2-1
CDR3 DNA: TGTGCCAGCAGTTTATCGGGACCGAAGGACAATGTGCAGTTCTTC
CDR3 protein: CASSLSGPKDNVQFF

clone size: NA
D gene: NA
V gene: TRBV27
J gene: TRBJ2-1
CDR3 DNA: TGTGCCAGCAGTTATCGGCTCAATGAGCAGTTCTTC
CDR3 protein: CASSYRLNEQFF

clone size: few
D gene: NA
V gene: TRBV11-1
J gene: TRBJ2-7
CDR3 DNA: TGTGCCAGCAGCTCGACAGGGTATTCGGGAGACGAGCAGTACTTC
CDR3 protein: CASSSTGYSGDEQYF

clone size: NA
D gene: TRBD1
V gene: TRBV28
J gene: TRBJ1-2
CDR3 DNA: TGTGCCAGCAGTTGGGACCTTACAGGGGGTGCTGGCTACACCTTC
CDR3 protein: CASSWDLTGGAGYTF

clone size: NA
D gene: NA
V gene: TRBV9
J gene: TRBJ1-2
CDR3 DNA: TGTGCCAGCAGCGTAGGGAGGACCCTTAACTATGGCTACACCTTC
CDR3 protein: CASSVGRTLNYGYTF

clone size: NA
D gene: TRBD1
V gene: TRBV6-6
J gene: TRBJ2-2
CDR3 DNA: TGTGCCAGCATGACACAGGGGGGATCCGGGGAGCTGTTTTTT
CDR3 protein: CASMTQGGSGELFF

clone size: NA
D gene: TRBD2
V gene: TRBV20-1
J gene: TRBJ2-7
CDR3 DNA: TGCAGTGCTAGAGGGACTAGCTCCTACGAGCAGTACTTC
CDR3 protein: CSARGTSSYEQYF

clone size: NA
D gene: NA
V gene: TRBV6-5
J gene: TRBJ2-6
CDR3 DNA: TGTGCCAGCAGTTACTTCCTCCAGGCGGCTGGGGCCAACGTCCTGACTTTC
CDR3 protein: CASSYFLQAAGANVLTF

clone size: NA
D gene: NA
V gene: TRBV20-1
J gene: TRBJ2-1
CDR3 DNA: TGCAGTGCTAGAGATCGAACCCCGGTGGGAAATGAGCAGTTCTTC
CDR3 protein: CSARDRTPVGNEQFF

clone size: NA
D gene: NA
V gene: TRBV5-5
J gene: TRBJ2-1
CDR3 DNA: TGTGCCAGCAGCTTTTTGACAGAGTCCTACAATGAGCAGTTCTTC
CDR3 protein: CASSFLTESYNEQFF

clone size: many
D gene: TRBD1
V gene: TRBV10-3
J gene: TRBJ2-5
CDR3 DNA: TGTGCCATCAGTGGACAGGGGGCTCGACAGTACTTC
CDR3 protein: CAISGQGARQYF

clone size: NA
D gene: NA
V gene: TRBV5-1
J gene: TRBJ1-1
CDR3 DNA: TGCGCCAGCAGCTTGAATTATGAGGGTGCGGACACTGAAGCTTTCTTT
CDR3 protein: CASSLNYEGADTEAFF

clone size: NA
D gene: NA
V gene: TRBV20-1
J gene: TRBJ2-5
CDR3 DNA: TGCAGTGTCGTTGCGCCCGTACATCTCTCAGGGGAGCAGTACTTC
CDR3 protein: CSVVAPVHLSGEQYF

clone size: NA
D gene: NA
V gene: TRBV20-1
J gene: TRBJ2-5
CDR3 DNA: TGCAGTGCTCCGGGACTCAAGGAGACCCAGTACTTC
CDR3 protein: CSAPGLKETQYF

clone size: many
D gene: NA
V gene: TRBV29-1
J gene: TRBJ2-3
CDR3 DNA: TGCAGCGGGAGTGGGGGGAGCACAGATACGCAGTATTTT
CDR3 protein: CSGSGGSTDTQYF

clone size: many
D gene: TRBD2
V gene: TRBV5-1
J gene: TRBJ2-3
CDR3 DNA: TGCGCCAGCAGCCAACTAGCGAGGGAGACAGATACGCAGTATTTT
CDR3 protein: CASSQLARETDTQYF

clone size: NA
D gene: NA
V gene: TRBV9
J gene: TRBJ1-2
CDR3 DNA: TGTGCCAGCAGCGACTCGACCGCGGACTATGGCTACACCTTC
CDR3 protein: CASSDSTADYGYTF

clone size: few
D gene: TRBD1
V gene: TRBV28
J gene: TRBJ2-7
CDR3 DNA: TGTGCCAGCATGGGACAGGGGAACTACGAGCAGTACTTC
CDR3 protein: CASMGQGNYEQYF

clone size: NA
D gene: NA
V gene: TRBV3-1
J gene: TRBJ2-1
CDR3 DNA: TGTGCCAGCCGCCAAGACGCGTTAGGCTACAATGAGCAGTTCTTC
CDR3 protein: CASRQDALGYNEQFF

clone size: few
D gene: TRBD1
V gene: TRBV4-3
J gene: TRBJ1-2
CDR3 DNA: TGCGCCAGCAACCCAACAGGACAGGGGGCAATAGGGTACTATGGCTACACCTTC
CDR3 protein: CASNPTGQGAIGYYGYTF

clone size: few
D gene: TRBD1
V gene: TRBV18
J gene: TRBJ2-1
CDR3 DNA: TGTGCCAGCTCACCACCGGCAGGGGGCAAAGGCAATGAGCAGTTCTTC
CDR3 protein: CASSPPAGGKGNEQFF

clone size: NA
D gene: NA
V gene: TRBV5-1
J gene: TRBJ1-6
CDR3 DNA: TGCGCCAGCAGCTTGGCAGGGACGAACTATAATTCACCCCTCCACTTT
CDR3 protein: CASSLAGTNYNSPLHF

clone size: many
D gene: NA
V gene: TRBV12-3/TRBV12-4
J gene: TRBJ1-4
CDR3 DNA: TGTGCCAGCAGCGGGGCCGCATTTAATGAAAAACTGTTTTTT
CDR3 protein: CASSGAAFNEKLFF

clone size: NA
D gene: TRBD1
V gene: TRBV5-1
J gene: TRBJ2-5
CDR3 DNA: TGCGCCAGCAGCTTGGCTTACGGACAGGGTTTTGAAGAGACCCAGTACTTC
CDR3 protein: CASSLAYGQGFEETQYF

clone size: many
D gene: TRBD2
V gene: TRBV10-3
J gene: TRBJ2-5
CDR3 DNA: TGTGCCATCAGTGAGTCTGGCGGGGGGGCCTCCCTCCAAGAGACCCAGTACTTC
CDR3 protein: CAISESGGGASLQETQYF